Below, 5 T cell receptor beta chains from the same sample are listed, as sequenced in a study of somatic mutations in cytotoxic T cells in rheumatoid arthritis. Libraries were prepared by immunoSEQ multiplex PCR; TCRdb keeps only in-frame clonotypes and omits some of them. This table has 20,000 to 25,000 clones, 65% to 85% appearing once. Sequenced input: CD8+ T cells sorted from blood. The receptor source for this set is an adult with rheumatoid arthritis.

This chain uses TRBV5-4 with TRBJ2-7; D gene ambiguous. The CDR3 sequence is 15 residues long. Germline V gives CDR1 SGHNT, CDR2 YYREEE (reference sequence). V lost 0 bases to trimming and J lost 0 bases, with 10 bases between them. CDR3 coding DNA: TGTGCCAGCAGCTTGGAGGGTGGGGTCTCCTACGAGCAGTACTTC. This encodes CASSLEGGVSYEQYF.

CDR3 coding DNA: TGTGCCAGCAGCCTTCGGACAGCTCAGTACACTGAAGCTTTCTTT. Translating it yields CASSLRTAQYTEAFF. The chain employs TRBV2 and TRBJ1-1; D might be TRBD1 (6 bases). Trimming cost V 6 bases and J 3 bases, with 17 bases left between them. CDR1 is SNHLY and CDR2 is FYNNEI in the germline V gene. This CDR3 has 15 residues.

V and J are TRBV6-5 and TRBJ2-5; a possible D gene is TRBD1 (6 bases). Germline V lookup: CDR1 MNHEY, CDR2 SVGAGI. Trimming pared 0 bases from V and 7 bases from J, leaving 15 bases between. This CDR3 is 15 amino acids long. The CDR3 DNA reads TGTGCCAGCAGTTACTCTACAGGGCAGGAGGCGACCCAGTACTTC. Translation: CASSYSTGQEATQYF.

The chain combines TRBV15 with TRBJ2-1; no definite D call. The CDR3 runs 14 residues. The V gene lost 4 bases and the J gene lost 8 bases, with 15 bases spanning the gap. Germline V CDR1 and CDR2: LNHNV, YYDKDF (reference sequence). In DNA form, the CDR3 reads TGTGCCACCAGCATAACCCCGCGTCGGGATGAGCAGTTCTTC. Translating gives CATSITPRRDEQFF.

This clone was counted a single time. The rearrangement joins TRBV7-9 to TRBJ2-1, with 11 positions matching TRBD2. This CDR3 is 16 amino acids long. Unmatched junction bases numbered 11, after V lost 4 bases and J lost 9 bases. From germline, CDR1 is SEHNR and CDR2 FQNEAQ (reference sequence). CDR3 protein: CASSSLTSGSWGEQFF. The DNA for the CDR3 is TGTGCCAGCAGCTCACTAACTAGCGGGAGCTGGGGTGAGCAGTTCTTC. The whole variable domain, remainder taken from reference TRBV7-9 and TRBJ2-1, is DTGVSQNPRHKITKRGQNVTFRCDPISEHNRLYWYRQTLGQGPEFLTYFQNEAQLEKSRLLSDRFSAERPKGSFSTLEIQRTEQGDSAMYLCASSSLTSGSWGEQFFGPGTRLTVL.